This is a list of T cell receptor beta chains from one sample in a study of Tregs in tolerant kidney transplant recipients. Assay: immunoSEQ multiplex PCR; the TCRdb copy retains only in-frame clones and omits some. This table has approximately 81,000 clones, about 91% appearing once. Sequences were derived from CD4+ T cells from blood (PBMCs), sampled 24 months after the transplant. The source is a human patient who received a combined kidney and bone marrow transplant. Some T cells could come from the graft donor. CDR3s include the opening cysteine and the closing phenylalanine or tryptophan. The D gene is left open where the match is weak. Not all rows give a size; the values are once, few, many and, for expanded clones, a class.

abundance | j_gene | d_gene | v_gene | CDR3aa | CDR3nt
- | TRBJ2-2 | - | TRBV4-3 | CASSRANVGNTGELFF | TGCGCCAGCAGCCGGGCGAATGTGGGGAACACCGGGGAGCTGTTTTTT
once | TRBJ2-7 | - | TRBV29-1 | CSALESEQYF | TGCAGCGCCCTGGAGAGCGAGCAGTACTTC
- | TRBJ1-5 | - | TRBV28 | CASSLAGDNSNQPQHF | TGTGCCAGCAGTTTAGCTGGAGATAATAGCAATCAGCCCCAGCATTTT
- | TRBJ2-7 | TRBD2 | TRBV2 | CASSPSTAGSYEQYF | TGTGCCAGCAGCCCCAGCACAGCGGGATCCTACGAGCAGTACTTC
- | TRBJ2-7 | TRBD1 | TRBV18 | CASSPGTGGDEQYF | TGTGCCAGCTCACCAGGGACAGGGGGTGACGAGCAGTACTTC
- | TRBJ1-1 | - | TRBV25-1 | CASSDQGWGTEAFF | TGTGCCAGCAGTGACCAGGGGTGGGGCACTGAAGCTTTCTTT
- | TRBJ1-2 | - | TRBV4-2 | CASSQGVFGLGYTF | TGTGCCAGCAGCCAAGGGGTATTCGGGTTAGGCTACACCTTC
- | TRBJ2-2 | - | TRBV7-9 | CASSSDIFTGELFF | TGTGCCAGCAGCTCAGACATATTCACCGGGGAGCTGTTTTTT
- | TRBJ2-1 | - | TRBV11-3 | CASSLGRNNEQFF | TGTGCCAGCAGCTTGGGCAGGAACAATGAGCAGTTCTTC
- | TRBJ2-3 | - | TRBV14 | CASSPLGQRVTDTQYF | TGTGCCAGCAGCCCCCTCGGCCAGCGCGTCACAGATACGCAGTATTTT
- | TRBJ2-7 | - | TRBV27 | CASSLSTIDEQYF | TGTGCCAGCAGTTTATCCACAATCGACGAGCAGTACTTC
- | TRBJ1-2 | - | TRBV5-5 | CASSFSGDYGYTF | TGTGCCAGCAGCTTTTCAGGGGACTATGGCTACACCTTC
- | TRBJ1-2 | - | TRBV7-8 | CASSLGPYGYTF | TGTGCCAGCAGCTTAGGTCCGTATGGCTACACCTTC
- | TRBJ2-2 | TRBD2 | TRBV7-6 | CASSSSGGNTGELFF | TGTGCCAGCAGCTCAAGCGGGGGTAACACCGGGGAGCTGTTTTTT
- | TRBJ1-1 | - | TRBV7-6 | CASSLPGGGNRETEAFF | TGTGCCAGCAGCCTCCCCGGAGGAGGGAATCGAGAAACTGAAGCTTTCTTT
once | TRBJ2-2 | - | TRBV7-2 | CASSLALGELFF | TGTGCCAGCAGCTTAGCCCTCGGGGAGCTGTTTTTT
- | TRBJ2-3 | TRBD2 | TRBV18 | CASSTSGTLKPRSNF | TGCGCCAGCTCTACGAGCGGGACCCTCAAACCCCGCAGTAATTTT
- | TRBJ2-6 | - | TRBV19 | CASSTRQASGANVLTF | TGTGCCAGTAGTACCAGACAGGCCTCTGGGGCCAACGTCCTGACTTTC
- | TRBJ2-7 | TRBD2 | TRBV7-7 | CASSLGAGRAYEQYF | TGTGCCAGCAGCTTAGGAGCGGGAAGGGCCTACGAGCAGTACTTC
- | TRBJ2-7 | TRBD2 | TRBV7-2 | CASSTRGGLEDEQYF | TGTGCCAGCAGCACGCGGGGGGGCCTTGAAGACGAGCAGTACTTC
- | TRBJ2-1 | - | TRBV14 | CASSDIRGSYNEQFF | TGTGCCAGCAGCGACATTCGGGGGTCCTACAATGAGCAGTTCTTC
- | TRBJ2-1 | - | TRBV11-3 | CASSGSRTPEQFF | TGTGCCAGCAGCGGCTCCAGGACTCCTGAGCAGTTCTTC
- | TRBJ2-2 | TRBD2 | TRBV4-3 | CASSFGLAGNTGELFF | TGCGCCAGCAGCTTTGGACTAGCGGGGAACACCGGGGAGCTGTTTTTT